This T cell receptor beta chain was captured by sequencing in a study of beta chain features in type 1 diabetes. Across the study: Patients and healthy donors were similar in age, gender and cell yields.

The CDR3 totals 12 residues. Germline values: CDR1 GTSNPN, CDR2 SVGIG (reference sequence). TCRB transcripts that were expressed got sequenced, as all of the isolated RNA had been reverse transcribed. Assay used: immunoSEQ multiplex PCR; TCRdb lists only in-frame clones, some missing. The sample lists 150,000 to 200,000 clones; roughly 63% were seen once. In regard to this clone: Its cognate antigen is unknown.

Study results and caveats: Possibly, sequencing cDNA over-represented cells that had high TCR expression levels. Amplification by PCR could prefer shorter templates, with the same effect in patients and controls. Patients with Type 1 diabetes showed moderately but significantly shorter TCRB CDR3s in all four CD4+ subsets.

The receptor was isolated from a man aged 30-40 years with type 1 diabetes. The material sequenced was naive CD4+ T cells from blood. The chain is built from TRBV30 and TRBJ1-5, with unresolved D. The CDR3 DNA reads TGTGCACATAAGTCGGGGAATCAGCCCCAGCATTTT. It specifies CAHKSGNQPQHF.